The rows below give T cell receptor beta chains drawn from one sample of a study of early T cells in non-severe SARS-CoV-2 infection. TCRdb re-analysed the 5' RACE reads in MiXCR, keeping a single row per CDR3 protein. This sample has 90,000 to 120,000 distinct CDR3 sequences, with around 10% found just once. Sequenced material: whole blood. These receptors originate from an adult who was a healthcare worker with PCR-confirmed SARS-CoV-2 infection or an uninfected control (not recorded which). Both conserved end residues are part of each CDR3. D genes are given only for firm matches. Clone size is not always given. Where it is, it says once, few, many or a class for expanded clones.

CDR3 protein	CDR3 DNA	V gene	J gene	D gene	clone size
CASSPRQGSEQYF	TGTGCCAGCAGCCCTAGACAGGGTAGCGAGCAGTACTTC	TRBV7-2	TRBJ2-7	TRBD1	few
CSAIDQRYEQYF	TGCAGTGCTATCGACCAGAGGTACGAGCAGTACTTC	TRBV20-1	TRBJ2-7	-	few
CASSLQGVDYEQYF	TGTGCCAGCAGCTTGCAGGGGGTTGACTACGAGCAGTACTTC	TRBV7-2	TRBJ2-7	TRBD1	-
CASSFGRLDEQYF	TGTGCCAGCAGTTTTGGACGCCTCGACGAGCAGTACTTC	TRBV6-5	TRBJ2-7	-	-
CASSRRDHTEAFF	TGTGCCAGCAGTCGCCGGGACCACACTGAAGCTTTCTTT	TRBV7-2	TRBJ1-1	-	few
CASSFGGVDEQFF	TGTGCCAGCAGCTTTGGGGGAGTCGATGAGCAGTTCTTC	TRBV7-3	TRBJ2-1	-	-
CSVEGLAGGTYEQYF	TGCAGCGTTGAAGGACTAGCGGGAGGGACCTACGAGCAGTACTTC	TRBV29-1	TRBJ2-7	TRBD2	few
CASSLIRTGGRNTEAFF	TGCGCCAGCAGCTTGATCAGGACAGGGGGAAGAAACACTGAAGCTTTCTTT	TRBV5-1	TRBJ1-1	TRBD1	few
CASSSTRHRNTEAFF	TGTGCCAGCAGTTCCACCCGTCACCGTAACACTGAAGCTTTCTTT	TRBV6-2/TRBV6-3	TRBJ1-1	-	-
CASSLDRRISGNTIYF	TGTGCCAGCAGCCTAGACAGACGCATATCTGGAAACACCATATATTTT	TRBV7-2	TRBJ1-3	-	few
CSARDLAGHNEQFF	TGCAGTGCTAGAGATCTAGCGGGGCACAATGAGCAGTTCTTC	TRBV20-1	TRBJ2-1	TRBD2	few
CASSPSSNSPLHF	TGTGCCAGCAGCCCTTCGAGTAATTCACCCCTCCACTTT	TRBV7-2	TRBJ1-6	-	few
CASSPGTGAYNEQFF	TGCGCCAGCAGCCCCGGGACAGGAGCCTACAATGAGCAGTTCTTC	TRBV5-1	TRBJ2-1	TRBD1	many
CASSSGLVTGELFF	TGTGCCAGCAGCTCCGGACTAGTCACCGGGGAGCTGTTTTTT	TRBV7-2	TRBJ2-2	TRBD2	many
CASSFEFGGGYNEQFF	TGTGCCAGCAGTTTCGAGTTCGGGGGGGGTTACAATGAGCAGTTCTTC	TRBV12-3/TRBV12-4	TRBJ2-1	TRBD2	few
CASSLDPGADTQYF	TGTGCCAGCAGCTTAGACCCAGGGGCAGATACGCAGTATTTT	TRBV7-6	TRBJ2-3	-	many
CASSLTGRAEAFF	TGTGCCAGCAGTTTGACGGGGAGGGCTGAAGCTTTCTTT	TRBV12-3/TRBV12-4	TRBJ1-1	-	-
CASSIGTGPYEQYF	TGTGCCAGCTCAATAGGGACAGGGCCCTACGAGCAGTACTTC	TRBV18	TRBJ2-7	TRBD1	-
CASSDSITRDWNEQFF	TGTGCCAGCAGTGACTCGATAACGCGGGATTGGAATGAGCAGTTCTTC	TRBV6-4	TRBJ2-1	-	-
CAISRTGSNYGYTF	TGTGCCATCAGTCGGACAGGGAGTAACTATGGCTACACCTTC	TRBV10-3	TRBJ1-2	TRBD1	many
CASSRDLNEQFF	TGCGCCAGCAGCCGGGACCTCAATGAGCAGTTCTTC	TRBV5-1	TRBJ2-1	-	many
CSALPPSGTGGGAGELFF	TGCAGTGCCCTGCCCCCTAGCGGGACCGGCGGCGGAGCCGGGGAGCTGTTTTTT	TRBV20-1	TRBJ2-2	TRBD2	-
CAWSISEQFF	TGTGCCTGGAGTATTAGTGAGCAGTTCTTC	TRBV30	TRBJ2-1	-	many
CASRISAGGRGSEQFF	TGTGCCAGCAGAATCTCAGCGGGAGGAAGGGGGAGTGAGCAGTTCTTC	TRBV12-3/TRBV12-4	TRBJ2-1	TRBD2	-
CASSPPTSTHEQYF	TGTGCCAGCAGCCCACCGACTAGCACACACGAGCAGTACTTC	TRBV9	TRBJ2-7	TRBD2	many
CASSARTGVTKNIQYF	TGTGCCAGCAGTGCCCGGACAGGGGTAACCAAAAACATTCAGTACTTC	TRBV28	TRBJ2-4	TRBD1	-
CASSVGDRVREYTKNIQYF	TGTGCCAGCAGCGTAGGGGACAGGGTGAGAGAATATACCAAAAACATTCAGTACTTC	TRBV9	TRBJ2-4	TRBD1	-
CASSPPPFSSRIQPQHF	TGTGCCAGCAGCCCCCCCCCGTTTTCGTCTCGTATTCAGCCCCAGCATTTT	TRBV28	TRBJ1-5	-	many
CASSQDGTGAYNEQFF	TGTGCCAGCAGCCAAGACGGGACAGGGGCCTACAATGAGCAGTTCTTC	TRBV14	TRBJ2-1	TRBD1	few
CASSQVRGSGSYEQYF	TGCGCCAGCAGCCAAGTGCGAGGATCCGGCTCCTACGAGCAGTACTTC	TRBV4-3	TRBJ2-7	-	-
CSALTPTGGTYNEQFF	TGCAGTGCTTTAACCCCAACAGGGGGGACCTACAATGAGCAGTTCTTC	TRBV20-1	TRBJ2-1	TRBD1	few
CASSKTPTLAQRGNQPQHF	TGTGCCAGCAGCAAAACCCCCACCCTCGCCCAGCGCGGGAATCAGCCCCAGCATTTT	TRBV21-1	TRBJ1-5	-	-
CASSVLSYGYTF	TGTGCCAGCAGTGTACTCAGCTATGGCTACACCTTC	TRBV2	TRBJ1-2	-	-
CASSFQGALYF	TGTGCCAGCAGCTTCCAGGGTGCGCTGTACTTC	TRBV28	TRBJ2-7	-	-
CASAEKGTGQDTQYF	TGTGCCAGCGCCGAGAAGGGGACAGGGCAAGATACGCAGTATTTT	TRBV28	TRBJ2-3	TRBD1	many
CASSAETHESTDTQYF	TGTGCCAGCAGCGCCGAGACACACGAAAGCACAGATACGCAGTATTTT	TRBV5-4	TRBJ2-3	-	many
CASSVSGDGFSGANVLTF	TGTGCCAGTAGCGTTTCGGGGGACGGTTTCTCTGGGGCCAACGTCCTGACTTTC	TRBV19	TRBJ2-6	-	-
CASSFAGLAKNIQYF	TGTGCCAGCAGTTTCGCGGGACTAGCCAAAAACATTCAGTACTTC	TRBV12-3/TRBV12-4	TRBJ2-4	-	many
CASSESSGRVDEQFF	TGTGCCAGCAGTGAATCTAGCGGGAGGGTAGATGAGCAGTTCTTC	TRBV6-4	TRBJ2-1	TRBD2	-
CASTNSGNTIYF	TGTGCCAGCACGAATTCTGGAAACACCATATATTTT	TRBV6-1	TRBJ1-3	-	many